The present T cell receptor (beta chain) was sequenced within a study of tumor and adjacent non-tumor tissue in lung cancer. The library came from three nested PCR rounds adapted from ARM-PCR protocols. Via MiXCR, TCRdb re-called the multiplex PCR reads, giving one row per CDR3 protein. The data show 130,000 or so distinct CDR3 sequences, about 66% seen once. Comment on this clonotype: At one boundary the junction diverges from the germline segment, which might be a read error.

The template was RNA from unsorted bulk tissue. The sequence came from a young man with non-small cell lung cancer. Sequenced sample: lung tumor tissue.

For the CDR3, the DNA is TGCGTCAGCAGCCGCGGCAGGGATTCGTTCGGCTATGGCTACACCTTC. The encoded protein is CVSSRGRDSFGYGYTF. This rearrangement joins TRBV4-1 to TRBJ1-2, with D possibly TRBD1 on 5 matching bases. The CDR3 spans 16 residues. Germline loops: CDR1 MGHRA, CDR2 YSYEKL.